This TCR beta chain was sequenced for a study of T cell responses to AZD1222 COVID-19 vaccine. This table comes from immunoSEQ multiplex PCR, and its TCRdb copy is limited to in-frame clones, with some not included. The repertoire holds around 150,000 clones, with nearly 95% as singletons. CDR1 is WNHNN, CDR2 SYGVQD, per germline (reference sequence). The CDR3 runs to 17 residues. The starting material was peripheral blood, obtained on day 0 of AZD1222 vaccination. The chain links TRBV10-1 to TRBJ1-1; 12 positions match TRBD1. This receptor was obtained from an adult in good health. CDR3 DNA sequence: TGCGGCCCTAGCCGACCGGGACAGGGGGCTTTGTACACTGAAGCTTTCTTT. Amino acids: CGPSRPGQGALYTEAFF.